Following are 9 T cell receptor beta chains from one sample sequenced in a study of blood T cell repertoires in COVID-19. Only in-frame clones appear in the TCRdb table, and some are missing; sequencing was by immunoSEQ multiplex PCR. This sample has 300,000 to 500,000 clones; 88% occur once, and the top ten carry 0.97%. What was sequenced was PBMCs or T cells enriched from blood (not recorded which). These TCRs come from a woman in her thirties with acute COVID-19.

The chain links TRBV5-5 to TRBJ2-7; D is possibly TRBD1 (6 bases). CDR3 length equals 13 residues. CDR1 SGHKS and CDR2 YYEKEE come from the germline V gene (reference sequence). Trimming took 4 bases from V and 4 from J, leaving 12 bases between them. In DNA form, the CDR3 reads TGTGCCAGCAGCGAACAGGGTTTATACGAGCAGTACTTC. Amino acid sequence: CASSEQGLYEQYF.

The V call is TRBV9, the J call TRBJ2-3; possible D gene TRBD2, 6 bases. Germline CDR1 is SGDLS and CDR2 is YYNGEE. Trimming cost V 4 bases and J 0 bases, with 21 bases left between them. The CDR3 loop spans 18 amino acids. The CDR3 nucleotides are TGTGCCAGCAGCCAACGAGGTAGCGGAACGGCTAGCACAGATACGCAGTATTTT. Translating gives CASSQRGSGTASTDTQYF.

The J gene is TRBJ1-3, the V gene TRBV5-1; TRBD1 agrees at 7 bases. Germline CDR1 and CDR2: SGHRS and YFSETQ. After removal of 3 bases from V and 1 base from J, the junction contained 7 bases not matched to a gene. The CDR3 is 16 amino acids. CDR3 region: CASSSQPDRSGNTIYF. In nucleotides, the CDR3 is TGCGCCAGCAGCTCACAGCCGGACAGGTCTGGAAACACCATATATTTT.

The genes are TRBV12-5 and TRBJ2-1; possibly TRBD1 for D (5 bases). Trimming cost V 6 bases and J 7 bases, with 25 bases left between them. In germline, CDR1 is LGHNT, CDR2 FRNRAP. This CDR3 region has 17 residues. DNA of the CDR3: TGTGCTAGTGGCCCCCGGGTGGGGCAAATTGGAGTAAATGAGCAGTTCTTC. This codes for CASGPRVGQIGVNEQFF. Full variable domain (rest looked up from reference TRBV12-5 and TRBJ2-1): DARVTQTPRHKVTEMGQEVTMRCQPILGHNTVFWYRQTMMQGLELLAYFRNRAPLDDSGMPKDRFSAEMPDATLATLKIQPSEPRDSAVYFCASGPRVGQIGVNEQFFGPGTRLTVL.

The chain carries TRBV13 and TRBJ2-2; D remains ambiguous. The germline V gene has CDR1 PRHDT and CDR2 FYEKMQ (reference sequence). The CDR3 runs to 15 residues. Trimming removed 5 bases at V and 3 bases at J, with 13 bases between. The CDR3 DNA reads TGTGCCAGCAGCCACCAGGAATTGTACACCGGGGAGCTGTTTTTT. Protein product: CASSHQELYTGELFF.

CDR3 coding DNA: TGTGCCAGCAGTGAAAACACATACAATGAGCAGTTCTTC. The encoded protein is CASSENTYNEQFF. V and J are TRBV2 and TRBJ2-1, with no clear D. Trimming removed 2 bases at V and 4 bases at J, with 6 bases between. The CDR3 covers 13 residues. CDR1 and CDR2 (germline): SNHLY, FYNNEI.

The J gene is TRBJ1-4, the V gene TRBV10-2; the match to TRBD1 covers 8 bases. Looked up from germline, CDR1 is WSHSY and CDR2 is SAAADI. The CDR3 extends over 16 amino acids. After removal of 4 bases from V and 0 bases from J, the junction contained 4 bases not matched to a gene. The CDR3 nucleotides are TGCGCCAGCAGTGTTCAGGGGGCAGCAACTAATGAAAAACTGTTTTTT. This translates into CASSVQGAATNEKLFF.

This rearrangement joins TRBV7-3 to TRBJ2-3; the D gene is possibly TRBD1 (5 bases). Trimming took 4 bases from V and 8 from J, leaving 19 bases between them. The germline CDR1 and CDR2 sequences are SGHTA and FQGTGA. The CDR3 is 15 residues long. CDR3 sequence (DNA): TGTGCCAGCAGCTCAGCATTGCTAGGGCAGGGTACGCAGTATTTT. Translated, it gives CASSSALLGQGTQYF.

The J gene is TRBJ2-7, the V gene TRBV11-1; 10 bases agree with TRBD1. J lost 6 bases, V lost 5 bases, and 7 bases had no gene match. The CDR3 is 14 residues long. The germline V gene has CDR1 SGHAT and CDR2 FQDESV (reference sequence). CDR3 coding DNA: TGTGCCAGCAGCACCCGGGACAGGGGTCGCGAGCAGTACTTC. It specifies CASSTRDRGREQYF.